Each of the 7 T cell receptor beta chains below was sequenced from the same sample in a study of blood T cell repertoires in COVID-19. Produced via immunoSEQ multiplex PCR; TCRdb's table is partial and in-frame only. This sample carries more than 250,000 clones, approximately 85% of them seen once, and the ten largest clones take approximately 5.1%. The sequenced sample was peripheral blood. These receptors all stem from a man aged 45-65 years with active or convalescent COVID-19.

CDR3 nucleotide sequence: TGTGCCAGCAGCGCCCCCGCGGGGGCCAACGTCCTGACTTTC. It specifies CASSAPAGANVLTF. This chain links TRBV9 with TRBJ2-6; D remains unclear. V was cut by 3 bases and J by 4 bases, with 8 bases left in between. The CDR3 has 14 amino acids. The germline gives CDR1 SGDLS, CDR2 YYNGEE.

This clone occurred a few times. This rearrangement joins TRBV5-5 to TRBJ2-6; a possible D gene is TRBD2 (5 bases). Trimming removed 1 base from V and 4 bases from J, with 18 bases in between. This CDR3 region has 18 residues. Germline CDR1 reads SGHKS; CDR2 reads YYEKEE (reference sequence). The CDR3, as DNA: TGTGCCAGCAGCTTGCGGCTGTACAGCGGCTTCGGGGCCAACGTCCTGACTTTC. Protein: CASSLRLYSGFGANVLTF.

The chain couples TRBV2 to TRBJ1-1, with D unclear. V gave up 6 bases and J gave up 7 bases, with 18 bases separating them. The CDR3 runs 14 residues. Looked up from germline, CDR1 is SNHLY and CDR2 is FYNNEI. CDR3 sequence reads: CASREEMIPREAFF. The CDR3, as DNA: TGTGCCAGCAGGGAGGAGATGATCCCACGTGAAGCTTTCTTT.

This chain joins TRBV6-2 or TRBV6-3 and TRBJ2-7; no firm D call. Trimming left V 5 bases short and J 0 bases short, with 17 bases between. There are 16 residues in the CDR3. From germline, CDR1 is MNHEY and CDR2 SVGEGT. CDR3 sequence (DNA): TGTGCCAGCAGTCCCGCCCTTCGCCTGAGCTCCTACGAGCAGTACTTC. Protein product: CASSPALRLSSYEQYF.

The rearrangement links TRBV4-1 to TRBJ1-6, with 12 bases fitting TRBD1. V lost 7 bases, J lost 6 bases, and 4 bases stayed unmatched. The CDR3 spans 15 residues. The germline gives CDR1 MGHRA, CDR2 YSYEKL. CDR3 in amino acids: CASTKGQGANSPLHF. The CDR3 DNA reads TGCGCCAGCACCAAGGGACAGGGGGCTAATTCACCCCTCCACTTT.

V is TRBV14 and J is TRBJ1-1; the match to TRBD1 covers 10 bases. This CDR3 has 16 residues. From germline, CDR1 is SGHDN and CDR2 FVKESK. V dropped 1 base and J dropped 10; count of bases not matched to a gene: 12. DNA for the CDR3: TGTGCCAGCAGCCAAGGGAGACAGGGGGCCCTCCTCGGAGCTTTCTTT. Residues: CASSQGRQGALLGAFF.

J is TRBJ2-5 and V is TRBV20-1; no reliable D call. The CDR3 loop spans 11 amino acids. The ends were cut back, 3 bases at V and 0 bases at J, with 2 bases in the middle. Per germline, CDR1 DFQATT and CDR2 SNEGSKA (reference sequence). The CDR3, as DNA: TGCAGTGCTAGCGACCAAGAGACCCAGTACTTC. This encodes CSASDQETQYF.